Below, one T cell receptor beta chain is given with its context. Its recognized antigen is unknown. There are no base qualities to consult, and no much larger clone falls within one base. TCRbeta CDR3 regions were immunosequenced from genomic DNA with the immunoSEQ Assay. Genomic DNA was amplified by bias-controlled multiplex PCR before high-throughput sequencing. As for the original processing: To quantify the absolute abundance of each unique TCRbeta CDR3 region, the sequences were collapsed and filtered. Clonality, defined as 1 minus Pielou's evenness, was calculated using only productive rearrangements. A previously published method was used to identify clones whose frequencies were significantly greater in on-treatment samples than in baseline samples. TCRdb took over this immuneACCESS table, retaining in-frame rearrangements with V and J assigned. Such tables are incomplete; in checked studies, under half of the missing clones stem from an unresolved V gene, and the remainder is unexplained. That table gives V, J and clone size, and the DNA gave D and trimming. Counted in this sample were about 18,000 clones; roughly 80% of them appeared once. The ten largest clones take up approximately 35% of the sample.

According to the study, the label for this sample's treatment or condition signals: randomized to nivolumab then ipilimumab (arm A) or the reverse (arm B). No trial patient had received prior DNA-damaging chemotherapy. Live CD3+CD8+ cells negative for CD19 and CD56 were sorted from thawed PBMCs on a FACS Aria II flow cytometer. The samples were obtained from melanoma patients enrolled in CheckMate 064, an open-label, randomized phase II trial testing sequential checkpoint blockade. Peripheral blood mononuclear cells were collected by leukapheresis, purified using Ficoll-Paque, and frozen in human serum containing 10% DMSO. Right after sorting, the blood CD3+CD8+ cells were verified to be >95% pure, and DNA extraction followed. Trimming takes 3 bases off V and 5 bases off J; junction bases not matched to a gene: 6. CDR1 and CDR2 (MNHEY, SMNVEV) derive from the germline V gene (reference sequence). Measured from the cysteine to the phenylalanine, the CDR3 is 16 residues long. Left in the record is the CDR3 DNA by itself, 48 bases read in frame from the first base.

The sample comes from a study of sequential checkpoint blockade in melanoma (dated by TCRdb to 2018 to 2020). Notes on the research overall: In a 1:1 randomization, patients received either first-line nivolumab then ipilimumab (arm A) or ipilimumab then nivolumab (arm B). Maintenance nivolumab came after both trial sequences.

What the research found in general, with its limitations: Validation of the response-prediction model combining TCR metrics and mutation burden is needed in larger, independent patient cohorts.

Sample: CD8+ T cells sorted from blood (inferred from file names), taken from a patient given nivolumab and ipilimumab in sequence. This TCR was sampled from a human donor with melanoma. This receptor chain uses TRBV27 and TRBJ2-3; TRBD2 agrees with 12 junctional bases. The CDR3 region reads CASSFTSGRIIDTQYF. Read as DNA, the sequence is TGTGCCAGCAGTTTCACTAGCGGGAGGATTATAGATACGCAGTATTTT.